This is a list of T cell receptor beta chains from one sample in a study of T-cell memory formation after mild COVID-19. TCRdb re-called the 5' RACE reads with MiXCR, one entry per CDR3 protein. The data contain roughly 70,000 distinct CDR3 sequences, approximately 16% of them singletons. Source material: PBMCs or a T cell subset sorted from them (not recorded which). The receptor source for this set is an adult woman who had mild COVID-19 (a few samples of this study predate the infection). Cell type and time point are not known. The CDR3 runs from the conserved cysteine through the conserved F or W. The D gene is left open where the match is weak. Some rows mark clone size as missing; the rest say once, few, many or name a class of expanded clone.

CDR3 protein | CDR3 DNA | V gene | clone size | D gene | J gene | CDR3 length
CASSSFGQGPQNTEAFF | TGTGCCAGCAGTTCATTTGGACAGGGGCCCCAGAACACTGAAGCTTTCTTT | TRBV28 | few | TRBD1 | TRBJ1-1 | 17
CASSQERLASSYEQYF | TGCGCCAGCAGCCAAGAACGTCTAGCGAGCTCCTACGAGCAGTACTTC | TRBV4-3 | . | . | TRBJ2-7 | 16
CSASADTNTGELFF | TGCAGTGCTAGCGCGGATACTAACACCGGGGAGCTGTTTTTT | TRBV20-1 | . | . | TRBJ2-2 | 14
CASSATSGRASFDTQYF | TGTGCCAGCAGCGCAACTAGCGGGAGGGCCTCATTCGATACGCAGTATTTT | TRBV7-6 | once | TRBD2 | TRBJ2-3 | 17
CAWSVWANTEAFF | TGTGCCTGGAGTGTATGGGCGAACACTGAAGCTTTCTTT | TRBV30 | . | . | TRBJ1-1 | 13
CASSKEGAGLTDTQYF | TGCGCCAGCAGCAAGGAAGGGGCAGGGTTGACAGATACGCAGTATTTT | TRBV5-1 | . | . | TRBJ2-3 | 16
CASSRFYSQYDEQFF | TGTGCCAGCAGTCGATTCTACAGCCAGTACGATGAGCAGTTCTTC | TRBV6-6 | few | . | TRBJ2-1 | 15
CASSTGPESQYF | TGTGCCAGCAGTACCGGGCCCGAGTCTCAGTATTTT | TRBV12-3/TRBV12-4 | few | . | TRBJ2-3 | 12
CSARGLSYEQYF | TGCAGTGCTAGAGGGCTCTCCTACGAGCAGTACTTC | TRBV20-1 | . | . | TRBJ2-7 | 12
CASSFDGGAGDTQYF | TGTGCCAGCAGTTTTGACGGGGGGGCCGGAGATACGCAGTATTTT | TRBV12-3/TRBV12-4 | few | TRBD2 | TRBJ2-3 | 15
CASSLAAVVSSSTDTQYF | TGTGCCAGCAGCTTAGCCGCGGTTGTATCCTCTAGCACAGATACGCAGTATTTT | TRBV7-6 | few | . | TRBJ2-3 | 18
CASSARLAGGPDTQYF | TGTGCCAGCAGCGCTCGACTAGCGGGAGGACCAGATACGCAGTATTTT | TRBV9 | few | TRBD2 | TRBJ2-3 | 16
CASSQDPRQYGNYGYTF | TGTGCCAGCAGCCAAGATCCTCGTCAGTACGGCAACTATGGCTACACCTTC | TRBV3-1 | few | . | TRBJ1-2 | 17
CASSLPWGPFDEQYF | TGTGCCAGCAGCTTGCCGTGGGGACCCTTCGACGAGCAGTACTTC | TRBV5-6 | . | . | TRBJ2-7 | 15
CASSLRDRGARDGYTF | TGTGCCAGCAGCTTGCGGGACAGGGGCGCTAGAGATGGCTACACCTTC | TRBV7-9 | few | TRBD1 | TRBJ1-2 | 16
CASSELAATYEQYF | TGTGCCAGCAGTGAATTGGCAGCTACCTACGAGCAGTACTTC | TRBV6-1 | few | . | TRBJ2-7 | 14
CASSLLLAGGTEQFF | TGTGCCAGCAGCTTACTTCTAGCGGGGGGTACTGAGCAGTTCTTC | TRBV11-1 | few | TRBD2 | TRBJ2-1 | 15
CASSQPYSRRSQETQYF | TGCGCCAGCAGCCAACCTTATTCCCGTCGCAGCCAAGAGACCCAGTACTTC | TRBV5-1 | . | . | TRBJ2-5 | 17
CASSLGATGNTYEQYF | TGTGCCAGCAGCTTGGGTGCGACAGGGAATACCTACGAGCAGTACTTC | TRBV5-6 | few | TRBD1 | TRBJ2-7 | 16
CASSITLGNEQYF | TGTGCCAGTAGTATAACCCTCGGGAACGAGCAGTACTTC | TRBV19 | . | . | TRBJ2-7 | 13
CASRDLPGDTQYF | TGCGCCAGCAGGGACCTCCCGGGAGATACGCAGTATTTT | TRBV5-1 | . | . | TRBJ2-3 | 13
CASSLAGTSYEQYF | TGCGCCAGCAGCTTGGCAGGGACATCATACGAGCAGTACTTC | TRBV5-1 | few | . | TRBJ2-7 | 14
CASSQTGDYGYTF | TGTGCCAGCAGCCAGACAGGGGACTATGGCTACACCTTC | TRBV13 | . | TRBD1 | TRBJ1-2 | 13
CAWRKREAAYNEQFF | TGTGCCTGGAGGAAGCGGGAGGCAGCCTACAATGAGCAGTTCTTC | TRBV30 | few | TRBD2 | TRBJ2-1 | 15
CATTDVTSGQETQYF | TGTGCCACCACGGACGTGACTAGCGGCCAAGAGACCCAGTACTTC | TRBV24-1 | . | TRBD2 | TRBJ2-5 | 15
CATSSLEGGTDTQYF | TGTGCCACCAGCAGCCTGGAGGGGGGCACAGATACGCAGTATTTT | TRBV15 | . | . | TRBJ2-3 | 15
CASSVRRGGGGQPQHF | TGTGCCAGCAGTGTACGGAGGGGGGGAGGGGGTCAGCCCCAGCATTTT | TRBV6-5 | many | . | TRBJ1-5 | 16
CASGRDSYEQYF | TGTGCCAGCGGAAGGGACAGCTACGAGCAGTACTTC | TRBV6-5 | . | TRBD1 | TRBJ2-7 | 12
CASSFEAVTGVLEKLFF | TGTGCCAGCAGTTTTGAGGCCGTGACAGGGGTCCTTGAAAAACTGTTTTTT | TRBV12-3/TRBV12-4 | . | TRBD1 | TRBJ1-4 | 17
CASSQGTGGVREQYF | TGCGCCAGCAGCCAAGGGACAGGGGGAGTACGCGAGCAGTACTTC | TRBV4-3 | few | TRBD1 | TRBJ2-7 | 15
CASTKGPGLADYEQYF | TGTGCCAGCACAAAAGGCCCTGGACTAGCCGACTACGAGCAGTACTTC | TRBV12-3/TRBV12-4 | few | TRBD2 | TRBJ2-7 | 16
CASSQGGTSTDTQYF | TGTGCCAGCAGCCAAGGGGGGACTAGCACAGATACGCAGTATTTT | TRBV11-3 | . | . | TRBJ2-3 | 15